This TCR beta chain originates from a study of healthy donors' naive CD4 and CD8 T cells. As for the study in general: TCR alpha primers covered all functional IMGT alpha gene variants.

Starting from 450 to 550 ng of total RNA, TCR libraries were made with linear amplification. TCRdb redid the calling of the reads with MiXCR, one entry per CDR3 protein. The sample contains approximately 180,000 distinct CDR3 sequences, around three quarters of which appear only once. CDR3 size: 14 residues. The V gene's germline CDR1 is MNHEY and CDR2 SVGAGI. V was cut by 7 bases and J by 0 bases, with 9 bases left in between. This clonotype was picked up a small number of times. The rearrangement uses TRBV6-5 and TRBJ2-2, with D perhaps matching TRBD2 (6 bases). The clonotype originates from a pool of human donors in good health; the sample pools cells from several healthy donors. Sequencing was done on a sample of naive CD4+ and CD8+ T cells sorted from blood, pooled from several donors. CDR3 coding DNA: TGTGCCAGCAAGGAGGGGCCGAACACCGGGGAGCTGTTTTTT. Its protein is CASKEGPNTGELFF.